This TCR beta chain is from a study of T cell responses to AZD1222 COVID-19 vaccine. The CDR3 is made up of 15 amino acids. With 6 bases removed from V and 7 bases from J, the gap between germline ends came to 18 bases. Germline-derived CDR1 and CDR2 are MGHDK and SYGVNS. Study-level points and caveats: A mostly white British donor set with more females was recruited, and clonal diversity was possibly underestimated.

Sequenced by immunoSEQ multiplex PCR; TCRdb stores in-frame clones only, minus some. In the table there are roughly 190,000 clones, roughly 88% of which are singletons. As concerns this clone: Its antigen is still unknown.

V and J are TRBV25-1 and TRBJ1-4; no definite D call. The sequence was obtained from an adult in good health. The specimen was peripheral blood, collected on day 0 of AZD1222 vaccination. The DNA of the CDR3 is TGTGCCAGCAGCCCGGGTTATCAGGAAGGTGAAAAACTGTTTTTT. It specifies CASSPGYQEGEKLFF.